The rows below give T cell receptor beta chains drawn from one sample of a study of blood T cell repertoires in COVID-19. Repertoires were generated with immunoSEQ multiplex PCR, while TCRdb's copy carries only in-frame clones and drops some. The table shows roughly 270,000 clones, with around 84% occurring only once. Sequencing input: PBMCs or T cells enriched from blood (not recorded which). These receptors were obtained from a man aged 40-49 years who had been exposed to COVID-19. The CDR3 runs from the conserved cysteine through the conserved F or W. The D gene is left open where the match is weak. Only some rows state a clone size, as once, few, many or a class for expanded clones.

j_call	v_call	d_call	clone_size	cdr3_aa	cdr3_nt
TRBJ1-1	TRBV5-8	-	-	CASSLRGRTEAFF	TGTGCCAGCAGCTTGAGGGGAAGGACTGAAGCTTTCTTT
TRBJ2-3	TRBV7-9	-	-	CASSSYTDTQYF	TGTGCCAGCAGCTCCTACACAGATACGCAGTATTTT
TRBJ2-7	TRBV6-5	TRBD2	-	CASMTSGSRMQYF	TGTGCCAGCATGACTAGCGGGAGTAGGATGCAGTACTTC
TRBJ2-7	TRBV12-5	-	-	CASGLLDSRSYEQYF	TGTGCTAGTGGTTTGTTGGATAGCCGATCCTACGAGCAGTACTTC
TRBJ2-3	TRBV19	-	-	CASSISLGSGGGSTDTQYF	TGTGCCAGTAGTATCTCGTTGGGGTCTGGGGGAGGAAGCACAGATACGCAGTATTTT
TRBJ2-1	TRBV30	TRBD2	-	CAWTYSGSEQFF	TGTGCCTGGACCTATAGCGGGTCTGAGCAGTTCTTC
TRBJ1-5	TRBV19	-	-	CASSMRRGNQPQHF	TGTGCCAGTAGTATGCGGAGGGGCAATCAGCCCCAGCATTTT
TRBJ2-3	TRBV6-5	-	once	CASSYTDKTAPAQYF	TGTGCCAGCAGTTACACCGACAAGACAGCTCCTGCGCAGTATTTT
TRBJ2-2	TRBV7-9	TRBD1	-	CASSLRTGGSGELFF	TGTGCCAGCAGCCTTCGGACAGGGGGCTCCGGGGAGCTGTTTTTT
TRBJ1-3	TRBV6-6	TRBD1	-	CASTTTGEGNTIYF	TGTGCCAGCACCACGACAGGGGAAGGAAACACCATATATTTT
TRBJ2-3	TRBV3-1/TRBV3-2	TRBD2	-	CASSQATSGRDTQYF	TGTGCCAGCAGCCAAGCGACTAGCGGGAGAGATACGCAGTATTTT
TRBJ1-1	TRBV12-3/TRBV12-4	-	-	CASKERLNTEAFF	TGTGCCAGCAAAGAGCGTCTGAACACTGAAGCTTTCTTT
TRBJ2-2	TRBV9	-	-	CASSVGAGVFAGELFF	TGTGCCAGCAGCGTAGGGGCAGGGGTATTTGCCGGGGAGCTGTTTTTT
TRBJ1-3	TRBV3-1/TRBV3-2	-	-	CASSYRQASGNTIYF	TGTGCCAGCAGCTATAGACAGGCCTCTGGAAACACCATATATTTT
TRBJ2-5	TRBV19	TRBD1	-	CASSPPTGLETQYF	TGTGCCAGTAGTCCCCCGACAGGGCTGGAGACCCAGTACTTC
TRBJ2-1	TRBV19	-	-	CASSTGFGNEQFF	TGTGCCAGTAGTACAGGGTTTGGGAATGAGCAGTTCTTC
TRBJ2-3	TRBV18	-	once	CASSPWAGGDTQYF	TGTGCCAGCTCACCCTGGGCGGGTGGAGATACGCAGTATTTT
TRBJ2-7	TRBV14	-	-	CASSQDQRGEQYF	TGTGCCAGCAGCCAAGATCAGAGAGGCGAGCAGTACTTC
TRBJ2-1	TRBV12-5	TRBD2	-	CASGLAILAEQFF	TGTGCTAGTGGTTTGGCCATACTAGCGGAGCAGTTCTTC
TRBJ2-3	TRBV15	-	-	CATSRGTGDTQYF	TGTGCCACCAGCAGAGGGACGGGGGATACGCAGTATTTT
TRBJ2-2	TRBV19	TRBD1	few	CASSSPTGLAGELFF	TGTGCCAGTAGTAGCCCGACAGGGCTGGCCGGGGAGCTGTTTTTT
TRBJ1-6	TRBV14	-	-	CASSGMSPLHF	TGTGCCAGCAGTGGCATGTCACCCCTCCACTTT
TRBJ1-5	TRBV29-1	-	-	CSVGTSTGSGQPQHF	TGCAGCGTTGGAACGTCAACAGGGAGCGGTCAGCCCCAGCATTTT
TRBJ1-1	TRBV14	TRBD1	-	CASSQPSGQGLSVNTEAFF	TGTGCCAGCAGCCAACCTTCGGGACAGGGTCTTTCGGTGAACACTGAAGCTTTCTTT
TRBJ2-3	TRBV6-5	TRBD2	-	CASRTLAGGTDTQYF	TGTGCCAGCAGAACCCTAGCGGGAGGCACAGATACGCAGTATTTT
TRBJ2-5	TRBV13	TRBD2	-	CASSSSGRETQYF	TGTGCCAGCAGCTCTAGCGGGAGAGAGACCCAGTACTTC
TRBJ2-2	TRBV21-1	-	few	CASSKVHDEGGGELFF	TGTGCCAGCAGCAAAGTTCATGATGAGGGAGGCGGGGAGCTGTTTTTT
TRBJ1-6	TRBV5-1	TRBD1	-	CASSSSRDRGSYNSPLHF	TGCGCCAGCAGCTCGTCCCGGGACAGGGGCTCCTATAATTCACCCCTCCACTTT
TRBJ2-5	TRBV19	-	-	CASGELRTQYF	TGTGCCAGTGGGGAGTTACGGACCCAGTACTTC
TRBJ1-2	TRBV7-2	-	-	CASSFLYNYGYTF	TGTGCCAGCAGCTTTCTATATAACTATGGCTACACCTTC
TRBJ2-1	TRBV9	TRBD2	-	CASSVSGTTVNEQFF	TGTGCCAGCAGCGTATCCGGGACTACTGTCAATGAGCAGTTCTTC
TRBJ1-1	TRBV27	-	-	CASAPRGGGTEAFF	TGTGCCAGCGCTCCCCGGGGTGGAGGGACTGAAGCTTTCTTT
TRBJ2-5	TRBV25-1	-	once	CASSEFGAQETQYF	TGTGCCAGCAGTGAATTTGGGGCCCAAGAGACCCAGTACTTC
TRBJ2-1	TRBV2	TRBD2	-	CASGGSGRLSEQFF	TGTGCCAGCGGCGGTAGCGGGAGACTAAGCGAGCAGTTCTTC
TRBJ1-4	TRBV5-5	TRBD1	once	CASSFRSGPAGGFEKLFF	TGTGCCAGCAGCTTTCGGTCAGGCCCGGCAGGGGGATTTGAAAAACTGTTTTTT
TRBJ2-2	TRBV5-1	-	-	CASSLFLLNTGELFF	TGCGCCAGCAGCTTGTTCCTCTTGAACACCGGGGAGCTGTTTTTT
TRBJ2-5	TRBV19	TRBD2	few	CASSTGTTGGETQYF	TGTGCCAGTAGTACGGGGACCACGGGAGGGGAGACCCAGTACTTC
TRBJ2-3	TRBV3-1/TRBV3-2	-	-	CASSQGAGSDTQYF	TGTGCCAGCAGCCAAGGTGCGGGGTCAGATACGCAGTATTTT
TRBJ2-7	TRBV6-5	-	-	CASTPGGAGAYEQYF	TGTGCCAGCACCCCAGGAGGGGCCGGGGCCTACGAGCAGTACTTC